These 29 T cell receptor beta chains came from one sample sequenced in a study of glioma-infiltrating T cells after dendritic cell vaccination (dated by TCRdb to about 2016). The sample's time point label, decoded: after dendritic cell vaccination, including at tumor progression/relapse. Library construction relied on the immunoSEQ multiplex PCR assay. This immuneACCESS table, as held by TCRdb, lists in-frame sequences with V and J called but not all clones. Of the missing ones, under half trace to an unresolved V gene in checked studies; the others have no known cause. The sample table contains under 130,000 clones; only one count was recorded for roughly 89% of them. The ten biggest clones cover roughly 2.8% of the sample. The material sequenced was blood, taken after dendritic cell vaccination. These receptors all come from a human donor with glioblastoma.

The chain links TRBV27 to TRBJ1-3, with 7 bases matching TRBD1. Trimming at V came to 6 bases and at J to 4 bases, leaving 3 bases not matched to a gene. CDR1 and CDR2 from the germline V gene are MNHEY and SMNVEV (reference sequence). The CDR3 is made up of 13 amino acids. The CDR3 nucleotides read TGTGCCAGCAGCACAGGGGCCGGAAACACCATATATTTT. This gives the protein CASSTGAGNTIYF.

The V and J genes are TRBV12-5 and TRBJ2-1, with D unresolved. Germline CDR1 is LGHNT and CDR2 is FRNRAP. The ends were cut back, 1 base at V and 9 bases at J, with 7 bases in the middle. The CDR3 is made up of 12 amino acids. In DNA form, the CDR3 reads TGTGCTAGTGGTTTGGCGAGCTTTGAGCAGTTCTTC. This encodes CASGLASFEQFF.

This rearrangement joins TRBV5-5 to TRBJ2-1; the match to TRBD2 covers 13 bases. Germline V gene data show CDR1 as SGHKS and CDR2 as YYEKEE (reference sequence). V trimming: 6 bases; J trimming: 5 bases; junction bases outside the gene matches: 5. This CDR3 is built from 15 residues. The CDR3, as DNA: TGTGCCAGCAAGGGACTAGCGGGAAGCAACAATGAGCAGTTCTTC. Protein product: CASKGLAGSNNEQFF.

The chain links TRBV19 to TRBJ2-3; D is unclear. The germline V gene has CDR1 LNHDA and CDR2 SQIVND (reference sequence). CDR3 size: 13 residues. V gave up 2 bases and J gave up 4 bases, with 7 bases separating them. This CDR3 is CASSISSPDTQYF. Written as DNA, the CDR3 is TGTGCCAGTAGTATATCCTCCCCAGATACGCAGTATTTT.

The chain couples TRBV5-6 to TRBJ1-1; D is ambiguous. Germline CDR1 reads SGHDT; CDR2 reads YYEEEE. CDR3 length: 17 residues. Between the trimmed V and J ends, which lost 3 bases and 5 bases, there was a span of 23 bases. CDR3 coding DNA: TGTGCCAGCAGCTATTCGGGCGGAGGTTTCTCTAGGACTGAAGCTTTCTTT. Amino acids: CASSYSGGGFSRTEAFF.

This sequence joins TRBV27 and TRBJ1-4, with D possibly being TRBD1 (6 bases). Between the trimmed V and J ends, which lost 0 bases and 6 bases, there was a span of 11 bases. The CDR3 contains 15 residues. Per the germline V gene, CDR1 is MNHEY and CDR2 is SMNVEV (reference sequence). CDR3 DNA: TGTGCCAGCAGTTTATCGTACAGGGCAGATGAAAAACTGTTTTTT. This encodes CASSLSYRADEKLFF.

The genes are TRBV6-6 and TRBJ1-3, with D unclear. The length of the CDR3 is 12 residues. The germline V and J ends were trimmed by 6 bases and 0 bases, with 3 bases remaining between them. CDR1 MNHNY and CDR2 SVGAGI come from the germline V gene (reference sequence). CDR3 nucleotides: TGTGCCAGCAGCTTCTCTGGAAACACCATATATTTT. It yields the protein CASSFSGNTIYF.

This chain links TRBV29-1 with TRBJ2-1, with a weak D call TRBD1 (5 bases). CDR3 length equals 11 residues. Deletions cut 5 bases from V and 12 bases from J, with 14 bases between. Germline values: CDR1 SQVTM, CDR2 ANQGSEA. CDR3 sequence: CSVRQMTAQFF. In nucleotides, the CDR3 is TGCAGCGTTCGACAGATGACAGCGCAGTTCTTC.

The chain recombines TRBV6-1 with TRBJ1-4; D is perhaps TRBD1 (6 bases). The CDR3 is made up of 15 amino acids. Trimming left V 2 bases short and J 6 bases short, with 13 bases between. From germline, CDR1 is MNHNS and CDR2 SASEGT. The CDR3 sequence is CASSETGRGDEKLFF. The CDR3 region has the DNA TGTGCCAGCAGTGAAACAGGGCGTGGTGATGAAAAACTGTTTTTT.

V and J are TRBV30 and TRBJ1-2, with 7 bases fitting TRBD1. The CDR3 spans 14 residues. Trimming took 0 bases from V and 8 from J; bases not matched to a gene: 9. From germline, CDR1 is GTSNPN and CDR2 SVGIG (reference sequence). Written as DNA, the CDR3 is TGTGCCTGGAGTGTAAACACAGGGGCGCACGGCTACACCTTC. Translating it yields CAWSVNTGAHGYTF. Full variable domain (rest looked up from reference TRBV30 and TRBJ1-2): SQTIHQWPATLVQPVGSPLSLECTVEGTSNPNLYWYRQAAGRGLQLLFYSVGIGQISSEVPQNLSASRPQDRQFILSSKKLLLSDSGFYLCAWSVNTGAHGYTFGSGTRLTVV.

The rearrangement uses TRBV7-9 and TRBJ1-1; D is unresolved. The CDR3 has 13 residues. Germline assignment: CDR1 SEHNR and CDR2 FQNEAQ (reference sequence). Trimming stripped 5 bases from V and 3 bases from J, with 10 bases between. The CDR3 region has the DNA TGTGCCAGCAGCATAGGGCCCTACACTGAAGCTTTCTTT. Encoded protein: CASSIGPYTEAFF.

The rearrangement joins TRBV9 to TRBJ1-1; 10 bases map to TRBD1. From germline, CDR1 is SGDLS and CDR2 YYNGEE. V lost 4 bases, J lost 3 bases, and 6 bases stayed unmatched. This CDR3 is 15 amino acids long. CDR3 sequence (DNA): TGTGCCAGCAGCCCTCTGACAGGGGGCTACACTGAAGCTTTCTTT. Protein sequence: CASSPLTGGYTEAFF.

The rearrangement joins TRBV7-3 to TRBJ1-6; 9 bases fit TRBD1. J was trimmed by 10 bases and V by 4 bases; bases with no gene match: 8. The V gene's germline CDR1 is SGHTA and CDR2 FQGTGA. This CDR3 has 15 amino acids. CDR3 in DNA: TGTGCCAGCAGCTCCGGACAGGGGCTGGGATCACCCCTCCACTTT. It yields the protein CASSSGQGLGSPLHF.

The chain carries TRBV19 and TRBJ1-5, with 7 positions matching TRBD1. This CDR3 is 15 amino acids long. Looked up from germline, CDR1 is LNHDA and CDR2 is SQIVND (reference sequence). The J segment lost 0 bases and the V segment lost 7 bases, leaving 6 bases of the junction unmatched. CDR3 in amino acids: CASKAGTDSNQPQHF. The DNA of the CDR3 is TGTGCCAGTAAAGCCGGGACAGATAGCAATCAGCCCCAGCATTTT.

The rearrangement links TRBV7-9 to TRBJ2-1, with a weak D call TRBD1 (5 bases). The germline V and J ends were trimmed by 5 bases and 5 bases, with 16 bases remaining between them. Germline CDR1 is SEHNR and CDR2 is FQNEAQ (reference sequence). The length of the CDR3 is 15 residues. CDR3 region: CASSPQGYRDNEQFF. The DNA for the CDR3 is TGTGCCAGCAGCCCCCAGGGTTACCGGGACAATGAGCAGTTCTTC.

Concerning this clone itself: Other nucleotide sequences from this sample produce the same CDR3. The chain recombines TRBV2 with TRBJ1-6; tentative D call: TRBD1 (5 bases). There are 13 residues in the CDR3. Germline values: CDR1 SNHLY, CDR2 FYNNEI. V lost 8 bases and J lost 9, with 14 bases in between. CDR3 loop: CASLAGYGSPLHF. In DNA, the CDR3 is TGTGCCAGCCTGGCAGGGTACGGTTCACCCCTCCACTTT.

The V gene is TRBV6-1, the J gene TRBJ1-2; TRBD1 matches 7 bases. CDR1 is MNHNS and CDR2 is SASEGT in the germline V gene. V was clipped by 3 bases and J by 2 bases; unmatched bases: 3. There are 14 residues in the CDR3. The CDR3 protein is CASSDGGQNYGYTF. In DNA form, the CDR3 reads TGTGCCAGCAGTGATGGGGGACAGAACTATGGCTACACCTTC.

V and J are TRBV30 and TRBJ1-5; D unresolved. The germline gives CDR1 GTSNPN, CDR2 SVGIG (reference sequence). This CDR3 comprises 17 residues. V gave up 0 bases and J gave up 6 bases, with 21 bases separating them. The CDR3 spells CAWSVPLPGSYGQPQHF. The CDR3 DNA is TGTGCCTGGAGTGTACCCCTACCCGGGAGCTATGGTCAGCCCCAGCATTTT.

The table lists this clone with a count of one. V is TRBV5-1 and J is TRBJ2-2, with D hard to call. V lost 0 bases and J lost 4, with 13 bases in between. CDR3 length: 16 residues. Germline CDR1 SGHRS, CDR2 YFSETQ. CDR3 sequence (DNA): TGCGCCAGCAGCTTGGCGCTTGGTAGCTCCACCGGGGAGCTGTTTTTT. Translation gives CASSLALGSSTGELFF.

CDR3 in amino acids: CASSLDTSNQPQHF. CDR3 coding DNA: TGTGCCAGCAGTCTAGATACAAGCAATCAGCCCCAGCATTTT. The rearrangement uses TRBV6-5 and TRBJ1-5; D uncertain. Germline CDR1 MNHEY, CDR2 SVGAGI. The ends were cut back, 5 bases at V and 1 base at J, with 9 bases in the middle. The CDR3 spans 14 residues.

The genes are TRBV18 and TRBJ1-1; the D gene is possibly TRBD1 (6 bases). With 2 bases removed from V and 1 base from J, the gap between germline ends came to 8 bases. This CDR3 is built from 14 residues. Germline V gene data show CDR1 as KGHSH and CDR2 as LQKENI. Here the CDR3 reads CASSPTDRNTEAFF. Here the CDR3 DNA reads TGTGCCAGCTCACCAACGGACAGGAACACTGAAGCTTTCTTT.

The rearrangement links TRBV4-1 to TRBJ2-7, with a tentative D call TRBD1 (5 bases). With 0 bases removed from V and 1 base from J, the gap between germline ends came to 22 bases. The germline V gene has CDR1 MGHRA and CDR2 YSYEKL. This CDR3 spans 19 amino acids. In DNA, the CDR3 is TGCGCCAGCAGCCAAGATATCAGGGTGTCCCCCGGCAGGTCCTACGAGCAGTACTTC. Its translation is CASSQDIRVSPGRSYEQYF.

V usage is TRBV2 and J usage is TRBJ1-1; D uncertain. Germline V lookup: CDR1 SNHLY, CDR2 FYNNEI. V was shortened by 0 bases and J by 11 bases, with 16 bases between the two germline ends. CDR3 size: 14 residues. The CDR3 DNA sequence: TGTGCCAGCAGTGAAGCTACCTTCGGGGAAGGGGCTTTCTTT. Translation gives CASSEATFGEGAFF.

The J gene is TRBJ1-2, the V gene TRBV4-1; D gene uncertain. The CDR3 spans 15 residues. Trimming left V 0 bases short and J 5 bases short, with 13 bases between. Germline V gene lookup returns CDR1 MGHRA and CDR2 YSYEKL. CDR3 protein: CASSQEVRRAYGYTF. The CDR3 DNA sequence: TGCGCCAGCAGCCAAGAGGTCCGGCGGGCTTATGGCTACACCTTC.

This chain links TRBV4-2 with TRBJ2-5, with 8 nucleotides matching TRBD2. V lost 1 base and J lost 3; bases outside the gene matches: 1. Germline values: CDR1 LGHNA, CDR2 YNFKEQ. CDR3 length equals 14 residues. CDR3 amino acids: CASSQAGGKETQYF. The DNA for the CDR3 is TGTGCCAGCAGCCAAGCGGGGGGGAAAGAGACCCAGTACTTC.

This clone was detected only once. The rearrangement uses TRBV7-9 and TRBJ1-2, with 10 bases that match TRBD1. The CDR3 runs 14 residues. Germline CDR1 reads SEHNR; CDR2 reads FQNEAQ (reference sequence). Germline trimming cut 1 base from V and 5 bases from J; bases unmatched to any gene: 1. This CDR3 reads CASSLGDRGYGYTF. DNA of the CDR3: TGTGCCAGCAGCTTAGGGGACAGGGGTTATGGCTACACCTTC. Together with reference TRBV7-9 and TRBJ1-2, the CDR3 gives the full variable domain: DTGVSQNPRHKITKRGQNVTFRCDPISEHNRLYWYRQTLGQGPEFLTYFQNEAQLEKSRLLSDRFSAERPKGSFSTLEIQRTEQGDSAMYLCASSLGDRGYGYTFGSGTRLTVV.

The CDR3 sequence: CASREGQGALNTEAFF. For the CDR3, the DNA is TGCGCCAGCAGAGAGGGACAGGGGGCGTTGAACACTGAAGCTTTCTTT. V usage is TRBV5-1 and J usage is TRBJ1-1, with 12 bases identical to TRBD1. The V segment lost 5 bases and the J segment 0 bases; nucleotides outside the gene matches: 5. Germline loops: CDR1 SGHRS, CDR2 YFSETQ. This CDR3 region has 16 residues.

The chain combines TRBV19 with TRBJ1-2; TRBD1 matches at 7 bases. From germline, CDR1 is LNHDA and CDR2 SQIVND (reference sequence). Trimming removed 7 bases from V and 2 bases from J; junction bases left unmatched: 7. The CDR3 runs to 14 residues. CDR3 DNA sequence: TGTGCCAGTAACCACGGACAGGAGAACTATGGCTACACCTTC. Translating it yields CASNHGQENYGYTF.

This chain uses TRBV30 with TRBJ2-7; 7 nucleotides align to TRBD2. Germline V gives CDR1 GTSNPN, CDR2 SVGIG (reference sequence). This CDR3 spans 14 amino acids. V shed 0 bases, J shed 4 bases, and the junction held 6 bases outside the gene matches. In nucleotides, the CDR3 is TGTGCCTGGAGTGTGACGAGCGGGATTTACGAGCAGTACTTC. Amino acid sequence: CAWSVTSGIYEQYF.